These 13 T cell receptor beta chains came from one sample sequenced in a study of T cell repertoires in aging, cancer and after chemotherapy. Rearranged V-D-J TRB sequences were amplified with a mixed TRB-A/B primer pool. One entry per CDR3 protein, called by TCRdb with MiXCR from the multiplex PCR reads. The sample contains under 1,500 distinct CDR3 sequences, roughly 26% of which appear only once. Amplification of TCR beta used genomic DNA extracted from peripheral blood. Sequencing was performed on blood. The receptors were gathered from a human donor with a solid tumor. The donor label of this sample is uncertain.

The V gene is TRBV20-1, the J gene TRBJ1-3; the D gene is possibly TRBD1 (5 bases). The CDR3 totals 14 residues. Per germline, CDR1 DFQATT and CDR2 SNEGSKA (reference sequence). V was shortened by 2 bases and J by 0 bases, with 8 bases between the two germline ends. The CDR3 protein is CSARPGISGNTIYF. The CDR3 nucleotides read TGCAGTGCTAGACCAGGGATCTCTGGAAACACCATATATTTT.

This clonotype occurred a few times. The chain carries TRBV10-3 and TRBJ2-7; D is tentatively TRBD1 or TRBD2 (5 bases each). The CDR3 is 11 amino acids. The V gene lost 10 bases and the J gene lost 3 bases, with 10 bases spanning the gap. CDR1 ENHRY and CDR2 SYGVKD come from the germline V gene. The CDR3 protein is CATGDGYEQYF. The CDR3 DNA reads TGTGCCACCGGGGACGGCTACGAGCAGTACTTC.

The chain is built from TRBV19 and TRBJ1-3, with D unclear. Trimming removed 0 bases from V and 0 bases from J, with 15 bases in between. The germline CDR1 and CDR2 sequences are LNHDA and SQIVND (reference sequence). The CDR3 is made up of 18 amino acids. CDR3 in amino acids: CASSIDHGNPNSGNTIYF. The CDR3, as DNA: TGTGCCAGTAGTATAGATCACGGGAACCCTAACTCTGGAAACACCATATATTTT.

This clonotype was counted a few times. The chain uses TRBV19 and TRBJ2-2; D may be TRBD2 (6 bases). Germline-derived CDR1 and CDR2 are LNHDA and SQIVND (reference sequence). The CDR3 totals 15 residues. The V end was cut by 3 bases, the J end by 3 bases, with 11 bases between. The DNA for the CDR3 is TGTGCCAGTAGTATTCGGGGGTTGTACACCGGGGAGCTGTTTTTT. Its translation: CASSIRGLYTGELFF. Based on the CDR3 plus reference TRBV19 and TRBJ2-2, the full variable domain is DGGITQSPKYLFRKEGQNVTLSCEQNLNHDAMYWYRQDPGQGLRLIYYSQIVNDFQKGDIAEGYSVSREKKESFPLTVTSAQKNPTAFYLCASSIRGLYTGELFFGEGSRLTVL.

In the case of this clonotype: This may come from a read error, since a much larger clone is one base off. This chain joins TRBV29-1 and TRBJ2-3; D is unclear. The length of the CDR3 is 12 residues. Germline V gene sequence: CDR1 SQVTM, CDR2 ANQGSEA. CDR3 in amino acids: CRVEDGTDTQYF. As DNA, the CDR3 is TGCAGAGTCGAGGACGGAACAGATACGCAGTATTTT.

The chain recombines TRBV6-1 with TRBJ1-1; tentatively, D is TRBD1 (6 bases). The CDR3 is 14 amino acids. V dropped 8 bases and J dropped 1 base, with 14 bases sitting between them. Germline V CDR1 and CDR2: MNHNS, SASEGT. The CDR3 loop is CASAPRGQNTEAFF. In nucleotides, the CDR3 is TGTGCCAGCGCGCCTAGGGGACAGAACACTGAAGCTTTCTTT.

This clonotype was seen more than once but under ten times. V is TRBV12-3 or TRBV12-4 and J is TRBJ2-7, with D hard to call. V was cut by 6 bases and J by 3 bases, with 12 bases left in between. This CDR3 comprises 13 residues. CDR3 sequence: CASSSLPGYEQYF. The CDR3 DNA reads TGTGCCAGCAGCTCCTTACCGGGCTACGAGCAGTACTTC.

The gene calls are TRBV25-1 and TRBJ2-7; D remains unclear. Germline V gene lookup returns CDR1 MGHDK and CDR2 SYGVNS. Trimming removed 6 bases at V and 4 bases at J, with 16 bases between. The CDR3 runs to 14 residues. The CDR3 nucleotides are TGTGCCAGCAGGGGCGGATTAAGCAAATACGAGCAGTACTTC. This encodes CASRGGLSKYEQYF.

J is TRBJ2-5 and V is TRBV19; 8 nucleotides align to TRBD1. The CDR3 has 14 amino acids. Germline assignment: CDR1 LNHDA and CDR2 SQIVND (reference sequence). V shed 5 bases, J shed 5 bases, and the junction held 7 bases outside the gene matches. CDR3 protein: CASSDRGVRETQYF. The CDR3 DNA reads as TGTGCCAGTAGTGACAGGGGCGTCCGGGAGACCCAGTACTTC.

The chain has TRBV30 and TRBJ2-5; unclear D gene. Trimming pared 2 bases from V and 5 bases from J, leaving 15 bases between. This CDR3 has 14 amino acids. Germline V gene sequence: CDR1 GTSNPN, CDR2 SVGIG (reference sequence). CDR3 sequence (DNA): TGTGCCTGGAGTTCGGGCTATGCGCAGGAGACCCAGTACTTC. This encodes CAWSSGYAQETQYF.

This rearrangement joins TRBV5-5 to TRBJ2-3; 12 nucleotides match TRBD1. The CDR3 sequence is 15 residues long. Trimming cost V 4 bases and J 4 bases; bases outside gene matches: 4. Germline loops: CDR1 SGHKS, CDR2 YYEKEE (reference sequence). The CDR3 nucleotides are TGTGCCAGCAGCGCCGGGACAGGGGGCTCAGATACGCAGTATTTT. Its translation: CASSAGTGGSDTQYF.

The table lists this clonotype with a few counts. J is TRBJ2-7 and V is TRBV5-4; TRBD1 agrees at 9 bases. The germline CDR1 and CDR2 sequences are SGHNT and YYREEE (reference sequence). This CDR3 is built from 17 residues. V dropped 3 bases and J dropped 2; count of bases not matched to a gene: 12. CDR3 DNA: TGTGCCAGCAGCTCCGTCGTCGGGACAGGGATCCCCTACGAGCAGTACTTC. Translating it yields CASSSVVGTGIPYEQYF.

This clonotype ranks as large. The rearrangement joins TRBV29-1 to TRBJ2-2; 8 bases align to TRBD1. Trimming removed 8 bases from V and 5 bases from J; junction bases left unmatched: 7. Germline assignment: CDR1 SQVTM and CDR2 ANQGSEA. The CDR3 length is 13 residues. In nucleotides, the CDR3 is TGCAGCACTGGACAGGGCGGGACCGGGGAGCTGTTTTTT. Its protein is CSTGQGGTGELFF.